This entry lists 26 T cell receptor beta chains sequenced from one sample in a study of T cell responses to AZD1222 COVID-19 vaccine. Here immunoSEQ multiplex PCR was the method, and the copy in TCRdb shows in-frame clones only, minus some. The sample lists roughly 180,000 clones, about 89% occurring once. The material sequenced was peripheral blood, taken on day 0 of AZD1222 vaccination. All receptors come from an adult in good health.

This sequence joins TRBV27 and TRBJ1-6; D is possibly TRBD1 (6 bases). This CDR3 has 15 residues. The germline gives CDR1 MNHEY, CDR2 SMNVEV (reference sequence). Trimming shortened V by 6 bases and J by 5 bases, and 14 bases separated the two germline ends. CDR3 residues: CASRKQGVDNSPLHF. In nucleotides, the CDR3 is TGTGCCAGCAGAAAACAGGGAGTCGATAATTCACCCCTCCACTTT.

The CDR3 DNA reads as TGTGCCAGCAGCCCAAACGGGCCAGGGGCTTCTAATGAAAAACTGTTTTTT. This translates into CASSPNGPGASNEKLFF. This chain connects TRBV7-8 to TRBJ1-4, with TRBD1 as a possible D gene (6 bases). Germline V CDR1 and CDR2: SGHVS, FQNEAQ. The CDR3 covers 17 residues. V was pared by 5 bases and J by 3 bases, with 19 bases between.

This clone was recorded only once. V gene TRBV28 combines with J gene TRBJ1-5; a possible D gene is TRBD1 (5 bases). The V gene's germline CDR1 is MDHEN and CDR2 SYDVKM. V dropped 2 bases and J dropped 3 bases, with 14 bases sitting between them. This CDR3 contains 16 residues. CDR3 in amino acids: CASSLAPGQSNQPQHF. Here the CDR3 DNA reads TGTGCCAGCAGTTTAGCCCCAGGGCAATCCAATCAGCCCCAGCATTTT.

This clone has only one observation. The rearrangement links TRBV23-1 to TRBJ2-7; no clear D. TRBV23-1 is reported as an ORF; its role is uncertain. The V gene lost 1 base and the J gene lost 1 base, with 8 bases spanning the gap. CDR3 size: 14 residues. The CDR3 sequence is CASSQFVRSYEQYF. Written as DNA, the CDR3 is TGCGCCAGCAGTCAATTTGTCCGATCCTACGAGCAGTACTTC.

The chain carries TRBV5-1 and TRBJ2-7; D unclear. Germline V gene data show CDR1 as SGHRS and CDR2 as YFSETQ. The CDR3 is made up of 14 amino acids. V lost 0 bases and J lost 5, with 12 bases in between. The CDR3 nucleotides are TGCGCCAGCAGCTTGGAGGCAGGTTCCCACGAGCAGTACTTC. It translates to CASSLEAGSHEQYF.

CDR3 residues: CASSLGPPYLSYNEQFF. In nucleotides, the CDR3 is TGTGCCAGCAGCCTCGGCCCCCCATATCTCTCCTACAATGAGCAGTTCTTC. This chain connects TRBV21-1 to TRBJ2-1. TRBV21-1 is flagged as a pseudogene. The CDR3 sequence is 17 residues long.

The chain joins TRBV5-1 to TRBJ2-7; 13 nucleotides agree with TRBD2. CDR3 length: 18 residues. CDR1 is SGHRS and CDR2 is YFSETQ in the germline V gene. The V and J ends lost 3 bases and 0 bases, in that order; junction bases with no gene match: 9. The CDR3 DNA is TGCGCCAGCAGCTCCTCCGGGACTAGCGGGATCCTCTCCTACGAGCAGTACTTC. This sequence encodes CASSSSGTSGILSYEQYF. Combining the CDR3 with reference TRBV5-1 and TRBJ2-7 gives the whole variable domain KAGVTQTPRYLIKTRGQQVTLSCSPISGHRSVSWYQQTPGQGLQFLFEYFSETQRNKGNFPGRFSGRQFSNSRSEMNVSTLELGDSALYLCASSSSGTSGILSYEQYFGPGTRLTVT.

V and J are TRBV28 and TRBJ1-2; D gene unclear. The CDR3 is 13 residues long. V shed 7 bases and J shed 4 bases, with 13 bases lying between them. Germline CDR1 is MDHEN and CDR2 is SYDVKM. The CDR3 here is CASISNNLYGYTF. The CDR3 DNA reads TGTGCCAGCATTTCGAACAATCTCTATGGCTACACCTTC.

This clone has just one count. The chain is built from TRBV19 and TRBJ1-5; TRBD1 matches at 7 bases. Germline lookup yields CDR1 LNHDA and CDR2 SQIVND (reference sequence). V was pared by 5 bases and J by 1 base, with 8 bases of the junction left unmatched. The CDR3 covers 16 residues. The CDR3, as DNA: TGTGCCAGTAGTGTGACAGGGTCCATCAGCAATCAGCCCCAGCATTTT. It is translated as CASSVTGSISNQPQHF.

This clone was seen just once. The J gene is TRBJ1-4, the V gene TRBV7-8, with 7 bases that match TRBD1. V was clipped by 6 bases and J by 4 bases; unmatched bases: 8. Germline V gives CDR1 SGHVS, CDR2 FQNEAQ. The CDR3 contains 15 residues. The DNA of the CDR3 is TGTGCCAGCAGGGCTAGGGGGCCTCTTAATGAAAAACTGTTTTTT. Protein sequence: CASRARGPLNEKLFF. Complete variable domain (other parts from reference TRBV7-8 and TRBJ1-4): GAGVSQSPRYKVAKRGQDVALRCDPISGHVSLFWYQQALGQGPEFLTYFQNEAQLDKSGLPSDRFFAERPEGSVSTLKIQRTQQEDSAVYLCASRARGPLNEKLFFGSGTQLSVL.

The CDR3 bases are TGTGCCAGCAGTGATTCCCCGGGGCGGGGCTCAGGGACCCAGTACTTC. Translated, it gives CASSDSPGRGSGTQYF. The chain has TRBV6-1 and TRBJ2-5, with D possibly matching TRBD2 (6 bases). From germline, CDR1 is MNHNS and CDR2 SASEGT. The ends were cut back, 3 bases at V and 7 bases at J, with 21 bases in the middle. The length of the CDR3 is 16 residues.

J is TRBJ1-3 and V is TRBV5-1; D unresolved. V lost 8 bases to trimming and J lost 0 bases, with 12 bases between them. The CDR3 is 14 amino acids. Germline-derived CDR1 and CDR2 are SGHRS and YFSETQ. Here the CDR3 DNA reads TGCGCCAGTGCAACAGAGAGCTCTGGAAACACCATATATTTT. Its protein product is CASATESSGNTIYF.

The CDR3 sequence: CASSQGAGNTEAFF. In DNA form, the CDR3 reads TGTGCCAGCAGTCAGGGGGCCGGAAACACTGAAGCTTTCTTT. The chain combines TRBV6-5 with TRBJ1-1, with 8 bases lining up with TRBD1. This CDR3 contains 14 residues. Germline CDR1 MNHEY, CDR2 SVGAGI. V lost 5 bases to trimming and J lost 2 bases; unmatched junction nucleotides: 4.

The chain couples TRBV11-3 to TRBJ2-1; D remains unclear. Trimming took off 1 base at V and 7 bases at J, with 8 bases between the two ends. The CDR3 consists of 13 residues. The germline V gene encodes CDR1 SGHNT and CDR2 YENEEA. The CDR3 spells CASSLARINEQFF. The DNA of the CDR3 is TGTGCCAGCAGCTTAGCTCGGATTAATGAGCAGTTCTTC.

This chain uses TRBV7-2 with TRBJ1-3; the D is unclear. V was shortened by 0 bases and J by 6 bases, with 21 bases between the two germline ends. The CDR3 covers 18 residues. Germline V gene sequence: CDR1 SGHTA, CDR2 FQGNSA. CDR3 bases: TGTGCCAGCAGCTTAGCGCGACATTCGGGGATGAGAGCAAACACCATATATTTT. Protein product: CASSLARHSGMRANTIYF. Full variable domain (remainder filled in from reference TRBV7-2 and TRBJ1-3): GAGVSQSPSNKVTEKGKDVELRCDPISGHTALYWYRQSLGQGLEFLIYFQGNSAPDKSGLPSDRFSAERTGGSVSTLTIQRTQQEDSAVYLCASSLARHSGMRANTIYFGEGSWLTVV.

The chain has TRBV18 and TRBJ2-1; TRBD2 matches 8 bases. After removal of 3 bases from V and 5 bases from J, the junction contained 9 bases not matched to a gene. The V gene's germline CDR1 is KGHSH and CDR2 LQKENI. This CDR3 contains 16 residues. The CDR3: CASSPLAGMGNNEQFF. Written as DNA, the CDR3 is TGTGCCAGCTCACCGTTAGCGGGAATGGGAAACAATGAGCAGTTCTTC. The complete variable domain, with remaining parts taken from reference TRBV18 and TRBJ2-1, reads NAGVMQNPRHLVRRRGQEARLRCSPMKGHSHVYWYRQLPEEGLKFMVYLQKENIIDESGMPKERFSAEFPKEGPSILRIQQVVRGDSAAYFCASSPLAGMGNNEQFFGPGTRLTVL.

The CDR3 here is CASSETVMNTEAFF. As DNA, the CDR3 is TGTGCCAGCAGTGAGACAGTTATGAACACTGAAGCTTTCTTT. The V call is TRBV6-1, the J call TRBJ1-1, with D perhaps matching TRBD1 (5 bases). Germline assignment: CDR1 MNHNS and CDR2 SASEGT. The CDR3 runs 14 residues. Deletions cut 3 bases from V and 0 bases from J, with 8 bases between.

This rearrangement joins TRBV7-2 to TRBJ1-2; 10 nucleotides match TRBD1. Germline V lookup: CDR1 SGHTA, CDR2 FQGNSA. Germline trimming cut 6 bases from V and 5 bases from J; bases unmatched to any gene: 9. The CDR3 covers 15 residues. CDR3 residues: CASSETTGGAYGYTF. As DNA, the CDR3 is TGTGCCAGCAGTGAAACGACAGGGGGCGCTTATGGCTACACCTTC.

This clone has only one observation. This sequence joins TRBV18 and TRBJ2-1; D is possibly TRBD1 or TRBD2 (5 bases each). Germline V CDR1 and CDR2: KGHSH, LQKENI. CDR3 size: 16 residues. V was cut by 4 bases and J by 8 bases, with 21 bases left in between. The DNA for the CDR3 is TGTGCCAGCTCACGAACACCGGGAATAGTAGGGGATGAGCAGTTCTTC. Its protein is CASSRTPGIVGDEQFF.

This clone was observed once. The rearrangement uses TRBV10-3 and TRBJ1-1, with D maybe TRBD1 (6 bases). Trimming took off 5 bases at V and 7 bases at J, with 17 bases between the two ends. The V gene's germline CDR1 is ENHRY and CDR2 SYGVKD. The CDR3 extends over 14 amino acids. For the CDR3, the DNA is TGTGCCATCAGTACTTCAGGGGATCTCCTTGAAGCTTTCTTT. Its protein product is CAISTSGDLLEAFF.

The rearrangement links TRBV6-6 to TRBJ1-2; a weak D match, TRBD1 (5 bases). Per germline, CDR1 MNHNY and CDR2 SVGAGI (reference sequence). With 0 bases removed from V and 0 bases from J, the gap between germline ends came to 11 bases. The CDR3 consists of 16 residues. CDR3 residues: CASSYSPRGANYGYTF. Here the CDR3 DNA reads TGTGCCAGCAGTTACTCACCACGAGGGGCTAACTATGGCTACACCTTC.

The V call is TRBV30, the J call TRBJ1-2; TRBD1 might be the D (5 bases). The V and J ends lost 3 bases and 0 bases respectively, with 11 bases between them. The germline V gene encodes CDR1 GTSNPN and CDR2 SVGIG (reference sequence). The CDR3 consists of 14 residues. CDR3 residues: CAWSILGANYGYTF. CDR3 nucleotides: TGTGCCTGGAGCATTTTAGGGGCTAACTATGGCTACACCTTC. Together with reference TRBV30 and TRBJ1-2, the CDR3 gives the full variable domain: SQTIHQWPATLVQPVGSPLSLECTVEGTSNPNLYWYRQAAGRGLQLLFYSVGIGQISSEVPQNLSASRPQDRQFILSSKKLLLSDSGFYLCAWSILGANYGYTFGSGTRLTVV.

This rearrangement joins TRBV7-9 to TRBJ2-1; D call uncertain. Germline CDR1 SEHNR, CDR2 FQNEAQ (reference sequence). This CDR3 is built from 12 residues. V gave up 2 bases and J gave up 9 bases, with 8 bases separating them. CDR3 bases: TGTGCCAGCAGCTTAACTGGCGGTGAGCAGTTCTTC. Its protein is CASSLTGGEQFF.

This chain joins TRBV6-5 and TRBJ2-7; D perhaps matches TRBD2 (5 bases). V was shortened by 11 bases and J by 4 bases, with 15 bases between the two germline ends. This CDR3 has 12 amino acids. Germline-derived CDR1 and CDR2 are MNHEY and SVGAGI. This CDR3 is CAGSEGGYEQYF. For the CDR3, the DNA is TGTGCCGGCTCTGAGGGCGGGTACGAGCAGTACTTC.

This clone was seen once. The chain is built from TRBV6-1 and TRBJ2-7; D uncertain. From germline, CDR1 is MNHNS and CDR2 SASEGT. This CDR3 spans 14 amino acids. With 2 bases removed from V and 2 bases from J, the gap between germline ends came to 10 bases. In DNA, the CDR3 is TGTGCCAGCAGTGAAAGGTTCGCCGCCTACGAGCAGTACTTC. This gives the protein CASSERFAAYEQYF.

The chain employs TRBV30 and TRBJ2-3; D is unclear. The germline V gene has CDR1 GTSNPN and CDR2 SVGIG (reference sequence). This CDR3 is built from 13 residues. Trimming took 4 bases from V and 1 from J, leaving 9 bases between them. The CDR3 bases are TGTGCCTGGATGTGGCTTCGCACAGATACGCAGTATTTT. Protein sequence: CAWMWLRTDTQYF.